These T cell receptor beta chains were read from a single sample in a study of blood T cell repertoires in COVID-19. This table comes from immunoSEQ multiplex PCR, and its TCRdb copy is limited to in-frame clones, with some not included. Seen here are 170,000 or so clones, roughly nine tenths observed once, and the top ten hold around 0.53%. Sequenced material: peripheral blood. The origin of the receptors is a man aged 50 or older with acute or convalescent COVID-19. Each CDR3 is given with its conserved first and last residue. The D gene is left open where the match is weak. Not all rows give a size; the values are once, few, many and, for expanded clones, a class.

clone_size	v_call	j_call	d_call	cdr3_nt	cdr3_aa
-	TRBV7-2	TRBJ2-7	-	TGTGCCAGCAGCCCCGGGGGTGCCTACGAGCAGTACTTC	CASSPGGAYEQYF
-	TRBV29-1	TRBJ2-1	-	TGCAGCGCCCCGTGGTCTGCTAGGCGGCAGGGGAAAATCTACAATGAGCAGTTCTTC	CSAPWSARRQGKIYNEQFF
-	TRBV7-3	TRBJ2-2	-	TGTGCCAGCAGCTTTAGAGCGGACACCGGGGAGCTGTTTTTT	CASSFRADTGELFF
once	TRBV25-1	TRBJ1-5	-	TGTGCCAGCAGCCGACAGCCTTATAGCAATCAGCCCCAGCATTTT	CASSRQPYSNQPQHF
-	TRBV18	TRBJ1-6	TRBD1	TGTGCCAGCTCAACAGGGGTGGCCGATAATTCACCCCTCCACTTT	CASSTGVADNSPLHF
-	TRBV25-1	TRBJ1-1	-	TGTGCCAGCAGCCGAAAGGGGAAGAACACTGAAGCTTTCTTT	CASSRKGKNTEAFF
-	TRBV29-1	TRBJ1-1	-	TGCAGCGTTGGGGAGGGGGGTGAAGCTTTCTTT	CSVGEGGEAFF
once	TRBV5-1	TRBJ2-2	TRBD1	TGCGCCAGCAGCTTGGGGACAGGGGCCCGGGCCGGGGAGCTGTTTTTT	CASSLGTGARAGELFF
-	TRBV4-1	TRBJ2-7	TRBD1	TGCGCCAGCAGCCACCGGACAGGTACCTCCTACGAGCAGTACTTC	CASSHRTGTSYEQYF
-	TRBV15	TRBJ2-5	-	TGTGCCACCCGAGGGGGGGACCAAGAGACCCAGTACTTC	CATRGGDQETQYF
once	TRBV28	TRBJ1-5	TRBD1	TGTGCCAGTTCCGAGGACAGGGATTATAGCAATCAGCCCCAGCATTTT	CASSEDRDYSNQPQHF
-	TRBV28	TRBJ1-1	-	TGTGCCAGCAGTCCTCATTGGGGAGGCGCTTTCTTT	CASSPHWGGAFF
-	TRBV30	TRBJ1-4	TRBD1	TGTGCCTGGAGGCATGCAGGGGGTGAAAAACTGTTTTTT	CAWRHAGGEKLFF
-	TRBV10-3	TRBJ2-2	TRBD2	TGTGCCACCCTGGGACTAGCGGACACCGGGGAGCTGTTTTTT	CATLGLADTGELFF
-	TRBV6-5	TRBJ2-7	TRBD1	TGTGCCAGCAGTTACACTGGGACAGACTACGAGCAGTACTTC	CASSYTGTDYEQYF
-	TRBV12-2	TRBJ2-7	-	TGTGCAAGTCGCTTAGCTCAGGGGAGCTCCTACGAGCAGTACTTC	CASRLAQGSSYEQYF
-	TRBV7-9	TRBJ2-3	TRBD2	TGTGCCAGCAGCTCCCTGACTAGCGGGAGTTCAGATACGCAGTATTTT	CASSSLTSGSSDTQYF
-	TRBV16	TRBJ2-5	-	TGTGCCAGCAGCGAAGATCAGGGTCGATTACAAGAGACCCAGTACTTC	CASSEDQGRLQETQYF
few	TRBV7-2	TRBJ2-7	-	TGTGCCAGCAGCCCCGCGGGCGAGCCAGATATCTACGAGCAGTACTTC	CASSPAGEPDIYEQYF